The clone carrying this T cell receptor beta chain came up many times. Its matching antigen is unknown. The entry originates in a study of CD8 T cells in ankylosing spondylitis. A quantitative 5'-RACE method, one with molecular barcodes, was used to make TCR beta libraries. Each CDR3 protein gets one entry after TCRdb re-called the 5' RACE reads with MiXCR. The sample consists of roughly 39,000 distinct CDR3 sequences, less than 3.5% of them appearing once. Whole-study results and caveats: Reports say disease-linked clones showed up significantly more in matched ankylosing spondylitis synovial fluid. Roughly eight highly homologous variants made up a TCR beta motif that seemed to typify ankylosing spondylitis blood.

The CDR3 extends over 14 amino acids. With V trimmed by 3 bases and J by 4 bases, 4 bases remained unmatched. CDR1 and CDR2 (germline): SGDLS, YYNGEE. The sequencing input was blood, either unsorted or a sorted T cell fraction (not recorded which). This chain links TRBV9 with TRBJ1-2, with 9 bases lining up with TRBD1. The TCR sequence derives from a male donor with ankylosing spondylitis or in good health (not recorded which). The CDR3 protein is CASSALTGGYGYTF. The CDR3 nucleotides read TGTGCCAGCAGCGCCCTGACAGGGGGCTATGGCTACACCTTC.